This note documents a single TCR beta chain sequence. This clone was seen a single time. Which antigen it targets is not known. Base qualities are not provided; no much larger clone lies one nucleotide away. One collaborating source in Seattle enrolled patients during active infection and followed them longitudinally through the course of disease. Each collaborating institution followed its own protocols to collect whole blood in K2EDTA tubes. For TCRbeta analysis, collaborator samples were shipped as frozen whole blood, as isolated PBMCs, or as DNA extracted from either sample type. The junction carries 13 bases between V and J, which are trimmed by 2 bases and 11 bases respectively. Its CDR3 holds 13 amino acids, cysteine through phenylalanine. Only CDR3 DNA remains: 39 bases, in frame from the first base. Looking up the germline V gene (reference sequence) yields CDR1 SGHNT and CDR2 YYREEE. TCRbeta CDR3 regions were amplified from genomic DNA by means of the immunoSEQ Assay, a bias-controlled multiplex PCR. Under the source paper's analysis protocol: Nucleated cell counts per sample were estimated from amplification of reference gene primers within the assay. Sequence reads were collapsed and filtered to measure the absolute abundance of every unique TCRbeta CDR3 rearrangement. For each sample, productive Simpson clonality was calculated as the square root of Simpson's diversity index over productive rearrangements. TCRdb provides this immuneACCESS table in a form limited to in-frame rearrangements. Some clones are lacking; in checked studies, under half of them reflect an unresolved V gene, and why the rest are absent is not known. The V and J calls and the clone size are those of that table, but D and trimming were determined from the DNA. The table for this sample lists 300,000 or so clones; approximately 91% of them were counted only once. Around 2.2% of the sample goes to the ten largest clones.

The sample belongs to a study of blood T cell repertoires in COVID-19 (dated by TCRdb to the early 2020s). About the full investigation: Collaborator samples came from the United States, Italy and Spain and covered acute and convalescent phases of COVID-19. The material from the prospective study consisted of cDNA or gDNA derived from T cells, B-cell-depleted T cells, or PBMCs. Subjects who had been exposed to COVID-19, were actively infected with it, or had recovered from it provided the deeply sampled blood TCRbeta repertoires that made up the dataset. A freely available public database, intended as a resource for researchers studying the immune response to SARS-CoV-2, is where the repertoires were released. The samples were drawn from the first 160 participants of the ongoing ImmuneRACE study and from 950 to 1,500 subjects provided by 6 global collaborators. The sample metadata nearly always contained a de-identified subject ID, COVID-19 status, age in years and sex. Where available, HLA class I and class II types were obtained from metadata supplied by the sample provider rather than from assay-based typing. General study outcomes and caveats: The quantity of clinical and demographic metadata differed by source and by participant and was supplied without curation.

This sequence was found in a woman between 25 and 40 years old with COVID-19, enrolled during active disease. The sequence is built from TRBV5-4 and TRBJ2-2, with the D gene not clear enough to name. Input material: peripheral blood. The bases read TGTGCCAGCAGCTTTTTGGGCGAAGTTGAGCTGTTTTTT. The translation is CASSFLGEVELFF.